This T cell receptor beta chain originates from a study of T cell changes during pregnancy in multiple sclerosis (dated by TCRdb to between 2017 and 2020). Study-wide context: The study examined how the T cell repertoire changed over the course of pregnancy in women with multiple sclerosis.

Trimmed from V: 4 bases; trimmed from J: 1 base; junction bases lacking a gene match: 6. CDR1 and CDR2, looked up from the germline V gene (reference sequence), are GTSNPN and SVGIG. The CDR3 goes from the cysteine to the phenylalanine over 14 residues. Kept here is only the CDR3 DNA, which spans 42 bases and is read in frame from base 1. The library was produced with the immunoSEQ multiplex PCR assay. The table was pulled from immuneACCESS by TCRdb, which kept in-frame rearrangements only. Such tables lose some clones; where checked, under half of the loss comes from unresolved V genes, and the rest has no known cause. For this sample there are more than 15,000 clones; over 75% appear just once. The top ten clonotypes cover around an eighth of the sample. Comment on this clone: Its antigen specificity is not known. Qualities for individual bases were not recorded, and no much larger clone is one base off.

The specimen comprised CD8+ T cells from peripheral blood mononuclear cells, sampled after pregnancy. The rearrangement joined TRBV30 to TRBJ1-1; 7 central bases correspond to TRBD1. The receptor was isolated from a female donor in good health, enrolled as a control in a pregnancy study. The sequenced DNA: TGTGCCTGGAACAGGGGCGAAACGAACACTGAAGCTTTCTTT. Its product reads: CAWNRGETNTEAFF.